A selection of T cell receptor beta chains follows, all from one sample in a study of blood T cell repertoires in COVID-19. Assay: immunoSEQ multiplex PCR; the TCRdb copy retains only in-frame clones and omits some. The sample holds 45,000 to 55,000 clones, around 90% seen once. Sample: peripheral blood. Receptors originate from a man aged 80 or over with acute or convalescent COVID-19. Both conserved end residues are part of each CDR3. The D gene is left open where the match is weak. Some rows mark clone size as missing; the rest say once, few, many or name a class of expanded clone.

d_gene,j_gene,v_gene,abundance,CDR3nt,CDR3aa
-,TRBJ2-3,TRBV14,-,TGTGCCAGCAGCCAAGATGAGCCTTGGCGGCGGCAGAGCACAGATACGCAGTATTTT,CASSQDEPWRRQSTDTQYF
TRBD2,TRBJ2-2,TRBV19,-,TGTGCCAGTAGTATAGAGGCTCTGGCGGGAGCCGGGGAGCTGTTTTTT,CASSIEALAGAGELFF
-,TRBJ1-2,TRBV7-8,-,TGTGCCAGCAGCTTAGTAGCGGGGCCAACTAACTATGGCTACACCTTC,CASSLVAGPTNYGYTF
TRBD1,TRBJ1-3,TRBV30,-,TGTGCCTGGAGTGGGGACAGGGTGCCTGGGGGAAACACCATATATTTT,CAWSGDRVPGGNTIYF
TRBD1,TRBJ2-2,TRBV11-2,once,TGTGCCAGCAGCTTATTACAGGGGGCCGACACCGGGGAGCTGTTTTTT,CASSLLQGADTGELFF
TRBD1,TRBJ2-7,TRBV25-1,-,TGTGCCAGCAGCCCCTCGACAGGGGAGCAGTACTTC,CASSPSTGEQYF
-,TRBJ2-2,TRBV14,-,TGTGCCAGCAGCCAAGACACGGAGAGGCGCACCGGGGAGCTGTTTTTT,CASSQDTERRTGELFF
-,TRBJ1-2,TRBV3-1/TRBV3-2,-,TGTGCCAGCAGCCAGGGCTTGAACTATGGCTACACCTTC,CASSQGLNYGYTF
TRBD1,TRBJ1-1,TRBV3-1/TRBV3-2,-,TGTGCCAGCAGGGGTAACAGGGGGGCGAACACTGAAGCTTTCTTT,CASRGNRGANTEAFF
-,TRBJ2-1,TRBV7-2,-,TGTGCCAGCAGCCCGTTCAGCTCCTACAATGAGCAGTTCTTC,CASSPFSSYNEQFF
TRBD2,TRBJ2-2,TRBV10-1,few,TGCGCCAGCAGTGAGTCTACTAGCGGGGTTAACACCGGGGAGCTGTTTTTT,CASSESTSGVNTGELFF
TRBD1,TRBJ2-7,TRBV28,-,TGTGCCAGCAGCCAGACAGGGGGCGGCGAGCAGTACTTC,CASSQTGGGEQYF
TRBD1,TRBJ2-7,TRBV3-1/TRBV3-2,-,TGTGCCAGCAGCCGCCATTCGGGACAGGTCTCCTACGAGCAGTACTTC,CASSRHSGQVSYEQYF
-,TRBJ1-4,TRBV3-1/TRBV3-2,-,TGTGCCAGCAGCCAAGGAGAAGCGGGGAATGAAAAACTGTTTTTT,CASSQGEAGNEKLFF
-,TRBJ1-4,TRBV5-1,-,TGCGCCAGCAGCTTGGGTGGAACGGGGGGTGAAAAACTGTTTTTT,CASSLGGTGGEKLFF
TRBD1,TRBJ2-2,TRBV6-5,-,TGTGCCAGCACACCGACAGGGACGGTCGGGGAGCTGTTTTTT,CASTPTGTVGELFF
-,TRBJ1-2,TRBV5-6,-,TGTGCCAGCAAGGAGGGCTTAAGTGGCTACACCTTC,CASKEGLSGYTF
TRBD2,TRBJ2-3,TRBV3-1/TRBV3-2,-,TGTGCCAGCAGCCCTGGGGGACTAGCACAAACAGATACGCAGTATTTT,CASSPGGLAQTDTQYF
-,TRBJ1-1,TRBV25-1,-,TGTGCCAGCCTAGCCATGAACACTGAAGCTTTCTTT,CASLAMNTEAFF
-,TRBJ2-3,TRBV7-9,-,TGTGCCAGCAGCTTAGGACTGCAACGGGTGGATACGCAGTATTTT,CASSLGLQRVDTQYF
-,TRBJ2-7,TRBV14,-,TGTGCCAGCAGCCTTTACAGTCCCCCCTCCTACGAGCAGTACTTC,CASSLYSPPSYEQYF
-,TRBJ1-2,TRBV2,few,TGTGCCAGCAGTGAAGCCGTGACAAACTATGGCTACACCTTC,CASSEAVTNYGYTF
-,TRBJ1-1,TRBV11-2,-,TGTGCCAGCAGCTTAGACAGGGGCGCCTTGAACACTGAAGCTTTCTTT,CASSLDRGALNTEAFF
TRBD1,TRBJ1-1,TRBV5-1,-,TGCGCCAGCAGCTTGGGGGACAGGGATCCGGACACTGAAGCTTTCTTT,CASSLGDRDPDTEAFF
-,TRBJ1-4,TRBV30,-,TGTGCCTGGGACAGGCCAAATGAAAAACTGTTTTTT,CAWDRPNEKLFF
TRBD2,TRBJ2-7,TRBV13,-,TGTGCCAGCAGCGCCCGGGACAGCTTAGCGGGGGCCCCCTACGAGCAGTACTTC,CASSARDSLAGAPYEQYF
-,TRBJ1-2,TRBV10-2,-,TGCGCCAGCAGCCGCGCAAGAAACTATGGCTACACCTTC,CASSRARNYGYTF
-,TRBJ2-3,TRBV10-1,-,TGCGCCAGCAAAGAGACACCTGACGGCACAGATACGCAGTATTTT,CASKETPDGTDTQYF
TRBD1,TRBJ1-1,TRBV9,once,TGTGCCAGCAGCCCCCACTCCGGGACAGCGAACACTGAAGCTTTCTTT,CASSPHSGTANTEAFF
-,TRBJ2-5,TRBV6-5,once,TGTGCCAGCAGTTACTCGCAGGGGGGATGGGAGACCCAGTACTTC,CASSYSQGGWETQYF
TRBD1,TRBJ1-4,TRBV28,-,TGTGCCAGCAGCAGGGGGCAATCCGTCGATGAAAAACTGTTTTTT,CASSRGQSVDEKLFF
TRBD1,TRBJ1-1,TRBV19,-,TGTGCCAGTACCCCGGGACAGGGAATCAGCACTGAAGCTTTCTTT,CASTPGQGISTEAFF
-,TRBJ1-3,TRBV6-1,few,TGTGCCAGCAGTGAAGGGAGGACAGCTGGAAACACCATATATTTT,CASSEGRTAGNTIYF
TRBD2,TRBJ2-7,TRBV3-1/TRBV3-2,-,TGTGCCAGCAGCCCCAGACTAGCGGGGGATTACGAGCAGTACTTC,CASSPRLAGDYEQYF
-,TRBJ2-7,TRBV5-1,-,TGCGCCAGCAGCTTTCGAAACCCGACCAGGGTCTTTTCCTACGAGCAGTACTTC,CASSFRNPTRVFSYEQYF
TRBD1,TRBJ2-7,TRBV15,-,TGTGCCACCAGCAGAGACCCCTCGGGACAGCGCCCCTACGAGCAGTACTTC,CATSRDPSGQRPYEQYF
TRBD2,TRBJ2-1,TRBV10-3,-,TGTGCCATCAGTGAGAAAAGAACTAGCGCGGGGTTCTACAATGAGCAGTTCTTC,CAISEKRTSAGFYNEQFF
TRBD1,TRBJ1-6,TRBV10-3,-,TGTGCCATCAGTTACAAAACAGGGGATTCACCCCTCCACTTT,CAISYKTGDSPLHF
TRBD1,TRBJ1-2,TRBV15,few,TGTGCCACCAGCAGACCCCTAGGGGGCGCGGTCTATGGCTACACCTTC,CATSRPLGGAVYGYTF
-,TRBJ1-2,TRBV6-1,-,TGTGCCAGCAGTGAAGGTGCACCCTCCTACGGCTACACCTTC,CASSEGAPSYGYTF
TRBD1,TRBJ1-2,TRBV9,-,TGTGCCAGCAGCACTACCCCAGGGGGCTATGGCTACACCTTC,CASSTTPGGYGYTF
-,TRBJ2-3,TRBV10-3,-,TGTGCCATCAGTGATACAACAGGCCGGACAGATACGCAGTATTTT,CAISDTTGRTDTQYF
TRBD1,TRBJ2-7,TRBV7-9,-,TGTGCCAGCAGCATAACGGGACAGGGAAGGACGTACGAGCAGTACTTC,CASSITGQGRTYEQYF
-,TRBJ1-6,TRBV10-3,-,TGTGCCATCAGTGAAGGCAGGGTCAATTCACCCCTCCACTTT,CAISEGRVNSPLHF
-,TRBJ2-3,TRBV11-3,-,TGTGCCAGCAGCTTAGGGGCCAGCACAGATACGCAGTATTTT,CASSLGASTDTQYF
-,TRBJ2-1,TRBV7-3,-,TGTGCCAGCAGCTTACAAGGGGGCAATGAGCAGTTCTTC,CASSLQGGNEQFF
-,TRBJ2-3,TRBV11-2,once,TGTGCCAGCAGCTTAGTTCCCCAGGGTGTCGGCACAGATACGCAGTATTTT,CASSLVPQGVGTDTQYF
-,TRBJ1-1,TRBV5-4,once,TGTGCCAGCAGACAGGGCCTCGGATACACTGAAGCTTTCTTT,CASRQGLGYTEAFF
-,TRBJ1-1,TRBV19,-,TGTGCCAGTAGTTCAGGGTATGGGACTGAAGCTTTCTTT,CASSSGYGTEAFF